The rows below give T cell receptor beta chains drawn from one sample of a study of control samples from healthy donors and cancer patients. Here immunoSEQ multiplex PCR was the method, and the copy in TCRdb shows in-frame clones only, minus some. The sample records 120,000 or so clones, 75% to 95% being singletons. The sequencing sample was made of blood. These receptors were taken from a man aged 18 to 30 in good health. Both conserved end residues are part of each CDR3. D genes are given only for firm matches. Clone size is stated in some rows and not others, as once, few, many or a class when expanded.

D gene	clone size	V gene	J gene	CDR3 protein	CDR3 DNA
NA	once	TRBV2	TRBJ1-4	CASRWRIEKLFF	TGTGCCAGCAGATGGAGGATTGAAAAACTGTTTTTT
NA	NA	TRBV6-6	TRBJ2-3	CASTISTDTQYF	TGTGCCAGCACAATCTCCACAGATACGCAGTATTTT
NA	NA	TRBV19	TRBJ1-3	CASSIPGNTIYF	TGTGCCAGTAGTATCCCGGGAAACACCATATATTTT
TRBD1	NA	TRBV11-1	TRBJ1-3	CASSRTGDSGNTIYF	TGTGCCAGCAGCCGGACAGGGGATTCTGGAAACACCATATATTTT
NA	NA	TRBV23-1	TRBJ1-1	CQAPRQGGMNTEAFF	TGCCAGGCTCCCCGGCAGGGAGGTATGAACACTGAAGCTTTCTTT
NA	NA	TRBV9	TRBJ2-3	CASSVGEFTDTQYF	TGTGCCAGCAGCGTAGGGGAATTCACAGATACGCAGTATTTT
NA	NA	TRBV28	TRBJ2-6	CASSPPGSGANVLTF	TGTGCCAGCAGTCCGCCGGGCTCTGGGGCCAACGTCCTGACTTTC
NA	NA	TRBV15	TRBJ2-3	CATSRDLQGRNTDTQYF	TGTGCCACCAGCAGAGATCTGCAGGGGCGGAACACAGATACGCAGTATTTT
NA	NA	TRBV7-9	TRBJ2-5	CASSSGPGTQETQYF	TGTGCCAGCAGCTCGGGACCGGGGACTCAAGAGACCCAGTACTTC
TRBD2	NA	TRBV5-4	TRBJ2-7	CASSPRTSGGYEQYF	TGTGCCAGCAGCCCCCGGACTAGCGGGGGCTACGAGCAGTACTTC
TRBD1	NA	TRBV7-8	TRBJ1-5	CASSLQGAGGNQPQHF	TGTGCCAGCAGCTTACAGGGGGCCGGGGGCAATCAGCCCCAGCATTTT
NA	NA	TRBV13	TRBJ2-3	CASSLGRGLGTDTQYF	TGTGCCAGCAGCTTAGGTCGGGGTTTGGGCACAGATACGCAGTATTTT
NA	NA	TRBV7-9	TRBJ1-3	CASSKSGTPGNTIYF	TGTGCCAGCAGCAAAAGCGGGACACCTGGAAACACCATATATTTT
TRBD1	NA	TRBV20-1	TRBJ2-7	CSAGYRGEQYF	TGCAGTGCTGGATACAGGGGTGAGCAGTACTTC
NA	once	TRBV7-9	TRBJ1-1	CASPGAANTEAFF	TGTGCCAGCCCCGGGGCGGCGAACACTGAAGCTTTCTTT
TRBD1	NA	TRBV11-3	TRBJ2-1	CATGTGDYNEQFF	TGTGCCACCGGGACAGGGGATTACAATGAGCAGTTCTTC
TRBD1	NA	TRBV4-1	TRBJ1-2	CASSQEATGVGGYTF	TGCGCCAGCAGCCAAGAGGCGACAGGGGTCGGTGGCTACACCTTC
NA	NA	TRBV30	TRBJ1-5	CAWSRQLNQPQHF	TGTGCCTGGAGTCGACAGCTCAATCAGCCCCAGCATTTT
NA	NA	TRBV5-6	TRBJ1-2	CASSMAGLSYTF	TGTGCCAGCAGCATGGCGGGGCTGAGCTACACCTTC
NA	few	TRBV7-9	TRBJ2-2	CASGYPRGGELFF	TGTGCCAGCGGCTACCCGCGGGGTGGGGAGCTGTTTTTT
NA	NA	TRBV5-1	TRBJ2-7	CASSLGGAPSYEQYF	TGCGCCAGCAGCTTGGGTGGGGCCCCCTCCTACGAGCAGTACTTC
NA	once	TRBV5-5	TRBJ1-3	CASSLTGTPGNTIYF	TGTGCCAGCAGCTTAACCGGGACGCCTGGAAACACCATATATTTT
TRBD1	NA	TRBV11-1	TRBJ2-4	CASSSIGQGDIQYF	TGTGCCAGCAGCTCCATCGGACAGGGGGACATTCAGTACTTC
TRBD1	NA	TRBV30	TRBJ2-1	CAGAAGGFEQFF	TGTGCCGGGGCGGCAGGGGGATTTGAGCAGTTCTTC